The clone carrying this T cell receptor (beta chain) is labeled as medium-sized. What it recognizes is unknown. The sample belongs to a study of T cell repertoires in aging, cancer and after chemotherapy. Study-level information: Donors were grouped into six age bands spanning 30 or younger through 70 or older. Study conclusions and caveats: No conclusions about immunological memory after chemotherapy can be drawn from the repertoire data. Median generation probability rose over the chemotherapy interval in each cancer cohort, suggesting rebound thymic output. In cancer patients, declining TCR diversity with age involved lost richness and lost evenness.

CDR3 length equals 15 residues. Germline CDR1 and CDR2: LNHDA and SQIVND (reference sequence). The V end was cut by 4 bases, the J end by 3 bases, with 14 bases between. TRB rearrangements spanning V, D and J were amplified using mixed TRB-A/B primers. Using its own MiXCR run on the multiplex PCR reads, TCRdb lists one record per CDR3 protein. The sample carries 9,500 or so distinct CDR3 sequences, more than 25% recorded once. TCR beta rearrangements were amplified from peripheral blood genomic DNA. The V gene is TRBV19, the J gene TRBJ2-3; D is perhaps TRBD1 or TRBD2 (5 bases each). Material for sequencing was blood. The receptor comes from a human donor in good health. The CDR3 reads CASSTTAVGTDTQYF. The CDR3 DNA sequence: TGTGCCAGTAGTACGACAGCGGTTGGGACAGATACGCAGTATTTT.